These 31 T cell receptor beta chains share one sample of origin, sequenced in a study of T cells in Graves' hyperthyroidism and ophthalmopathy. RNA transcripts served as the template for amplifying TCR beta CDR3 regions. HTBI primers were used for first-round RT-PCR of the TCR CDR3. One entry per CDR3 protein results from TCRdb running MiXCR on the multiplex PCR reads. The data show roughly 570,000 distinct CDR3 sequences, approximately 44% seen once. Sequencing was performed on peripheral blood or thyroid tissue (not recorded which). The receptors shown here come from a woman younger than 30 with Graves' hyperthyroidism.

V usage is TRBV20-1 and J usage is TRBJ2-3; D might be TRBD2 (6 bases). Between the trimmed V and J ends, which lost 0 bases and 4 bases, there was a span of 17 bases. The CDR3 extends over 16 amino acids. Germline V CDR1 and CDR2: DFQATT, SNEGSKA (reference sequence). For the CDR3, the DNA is TGCAGTGCTAGAGATTTTATGTGGGGAGGCGCAGATACGCAGTATTTT. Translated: CSARDFMWGGADTQYF.

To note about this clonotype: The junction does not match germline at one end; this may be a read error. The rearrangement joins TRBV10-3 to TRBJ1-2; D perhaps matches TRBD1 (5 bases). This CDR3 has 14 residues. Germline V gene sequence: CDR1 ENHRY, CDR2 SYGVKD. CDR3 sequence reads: CASSESGRDMGYTF. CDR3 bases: TGTGCCAGCAGTGAGTCGGGACGGGATATGGGCTACACCTTC.

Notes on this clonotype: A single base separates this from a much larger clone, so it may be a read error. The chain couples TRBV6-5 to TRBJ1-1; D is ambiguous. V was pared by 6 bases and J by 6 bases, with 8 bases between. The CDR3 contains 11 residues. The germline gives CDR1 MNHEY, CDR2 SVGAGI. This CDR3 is CASRGGSEAFF. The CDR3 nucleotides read TGTGCCAGCAGGGGCGGGTCTGAAGCTTTCTTT.

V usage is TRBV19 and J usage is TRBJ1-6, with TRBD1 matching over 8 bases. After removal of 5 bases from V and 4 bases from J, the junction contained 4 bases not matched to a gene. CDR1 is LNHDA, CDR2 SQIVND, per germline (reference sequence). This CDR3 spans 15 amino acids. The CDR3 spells CASSQGAKYNSPLHF. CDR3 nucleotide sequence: TGTGCCAGTAGTCAGGGGGCGAAGTATAATTCACCCCTCCACTTT.

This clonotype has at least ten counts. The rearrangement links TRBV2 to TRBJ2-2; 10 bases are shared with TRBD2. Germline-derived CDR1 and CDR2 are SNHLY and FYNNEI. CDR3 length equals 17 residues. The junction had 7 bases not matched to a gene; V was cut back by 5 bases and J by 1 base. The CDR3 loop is CASSSSGTSENTGELFF. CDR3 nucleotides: TGTGCCAGCAGTTCCTCCGGGACTAGCGAGAACACCGGGGAGCTGTTTTTT.

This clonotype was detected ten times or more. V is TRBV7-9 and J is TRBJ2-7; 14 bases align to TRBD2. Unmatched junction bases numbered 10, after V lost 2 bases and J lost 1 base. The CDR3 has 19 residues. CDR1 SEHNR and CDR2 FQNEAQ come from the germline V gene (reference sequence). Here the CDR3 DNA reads TGTGCCAGCAGCTTACCCCCCGGGACTAGCGGGAGAGTGTCCTACGAGCAGTACTTC. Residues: CASSLPPGTSGRVSYEQYF. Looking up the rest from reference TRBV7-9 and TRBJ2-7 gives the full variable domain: DTGVSQNPRHKITKRGQNVTFRCDPISEHNRLYWYRQTLGQGPEFLTYFQNEAQLEKSRLLSDRFSAERPKGSFSTLEIQRTEQGDSAMYLCASSLPPGTSGRVSYEQYFGPGTRLTVT.

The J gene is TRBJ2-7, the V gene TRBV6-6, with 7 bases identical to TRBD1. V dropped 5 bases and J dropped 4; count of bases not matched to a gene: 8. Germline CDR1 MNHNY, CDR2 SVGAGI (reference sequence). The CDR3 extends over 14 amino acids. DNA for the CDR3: TGTGCCAGCAGTAACGACAGGGTTGCGTACGAGCAGTACTTC. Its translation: CASSNDRVAYEQYF.

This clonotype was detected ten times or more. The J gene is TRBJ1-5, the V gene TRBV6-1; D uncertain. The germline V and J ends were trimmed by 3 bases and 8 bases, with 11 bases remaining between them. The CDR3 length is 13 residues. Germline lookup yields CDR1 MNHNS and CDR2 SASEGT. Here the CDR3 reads CASSEHGLKPQHF. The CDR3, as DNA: TGTGCCAGCAGTGAGCATGGTCTAAAGCCCCAGCATTTT.

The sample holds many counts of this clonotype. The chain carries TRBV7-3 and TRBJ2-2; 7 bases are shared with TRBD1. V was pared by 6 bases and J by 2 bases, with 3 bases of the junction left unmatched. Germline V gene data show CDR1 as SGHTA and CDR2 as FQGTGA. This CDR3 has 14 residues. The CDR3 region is CASRGTDNTGELFF. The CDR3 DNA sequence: TGTGCCAGCAGGGGGACAGATAACACCGGGGAGCTGTTTTTT.

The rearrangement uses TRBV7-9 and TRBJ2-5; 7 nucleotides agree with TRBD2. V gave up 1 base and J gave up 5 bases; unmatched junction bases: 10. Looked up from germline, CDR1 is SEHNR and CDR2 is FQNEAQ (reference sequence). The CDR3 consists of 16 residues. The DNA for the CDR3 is TGTGCCAGCAGCTTAGTGGGGGGAGGGACGAGGGAGACCCAGTACTTC. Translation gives CASSLVGGGTRETQYF.

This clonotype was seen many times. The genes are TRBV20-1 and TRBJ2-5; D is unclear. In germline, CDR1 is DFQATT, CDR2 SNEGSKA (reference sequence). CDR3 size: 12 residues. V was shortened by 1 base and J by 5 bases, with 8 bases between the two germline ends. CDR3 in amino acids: CSARVMGETQYF. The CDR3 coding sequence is TGCAGTGCTAGAGTTATGGGGGAGACCCAGTACTTC.

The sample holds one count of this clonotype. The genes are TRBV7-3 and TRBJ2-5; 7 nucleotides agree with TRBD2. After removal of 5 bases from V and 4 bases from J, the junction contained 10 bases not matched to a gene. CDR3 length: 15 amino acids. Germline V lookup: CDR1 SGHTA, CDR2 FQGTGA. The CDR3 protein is CASSLGGERLETQYF. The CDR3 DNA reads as TGTGCCAGCAGCCTTGGGGGGGAACGCCTAGAGACCCAGTACTTC.

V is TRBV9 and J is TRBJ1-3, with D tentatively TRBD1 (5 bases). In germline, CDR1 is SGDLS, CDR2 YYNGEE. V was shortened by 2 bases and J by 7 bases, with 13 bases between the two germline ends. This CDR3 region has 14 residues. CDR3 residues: CASSVPRDANTIYF. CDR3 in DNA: TGTGCCAGCAGCGTTCCGCGGGACGCGAACACCATATATTTT.

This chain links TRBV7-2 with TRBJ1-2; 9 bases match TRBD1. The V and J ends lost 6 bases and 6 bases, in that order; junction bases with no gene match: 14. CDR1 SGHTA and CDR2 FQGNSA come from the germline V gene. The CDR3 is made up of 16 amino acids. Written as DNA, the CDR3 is TGTGCCAGCAGTTTTGGGGGGACAGGGAAGGATGATGGCTACACCTTC. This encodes CASSFGGTGKDDGYTF.

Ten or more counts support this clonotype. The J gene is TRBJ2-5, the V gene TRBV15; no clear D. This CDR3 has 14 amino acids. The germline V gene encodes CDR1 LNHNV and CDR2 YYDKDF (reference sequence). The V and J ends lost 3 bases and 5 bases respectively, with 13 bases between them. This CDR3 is CATSSVTPGETQYF. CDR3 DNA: TGTGCCACCAGCAGCGTGACACCTGGGGAGACCCAGTACTTC.

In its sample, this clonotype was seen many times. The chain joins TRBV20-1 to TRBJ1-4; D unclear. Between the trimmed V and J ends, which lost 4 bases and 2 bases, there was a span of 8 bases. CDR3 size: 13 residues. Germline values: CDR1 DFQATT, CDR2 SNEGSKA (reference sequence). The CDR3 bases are TGCAGTGCTACCGGGCCGACTAATGAAAAACTGTTTTTT. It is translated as CSATGPTNEKLFF.

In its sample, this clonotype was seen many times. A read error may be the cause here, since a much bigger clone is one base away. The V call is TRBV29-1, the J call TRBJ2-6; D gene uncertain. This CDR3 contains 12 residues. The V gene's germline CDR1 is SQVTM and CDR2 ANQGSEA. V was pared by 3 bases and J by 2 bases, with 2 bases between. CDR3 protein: CSVDAGANVLTF. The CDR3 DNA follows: TGCAGCGTTGATGCTGGGGCCAACGTCCTGACTTTC.

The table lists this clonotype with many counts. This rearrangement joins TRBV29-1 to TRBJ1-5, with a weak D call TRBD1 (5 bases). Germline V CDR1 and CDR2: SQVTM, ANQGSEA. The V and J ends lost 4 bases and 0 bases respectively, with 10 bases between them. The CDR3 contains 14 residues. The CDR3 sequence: CSVVQGNSNQPQHF. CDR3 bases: TGCAGCGTTGTTCAGGGAAATAGCAATCAGCCCCAGCATTTT.

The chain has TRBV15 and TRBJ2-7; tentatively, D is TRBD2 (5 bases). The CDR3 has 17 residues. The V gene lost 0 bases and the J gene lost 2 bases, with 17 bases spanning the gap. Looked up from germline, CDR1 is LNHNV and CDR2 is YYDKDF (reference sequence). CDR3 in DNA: TGTGCCACCAGCAGAGACGCCATCGGCGGACTTACCTACGAGCAGTACGTC. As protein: CATSRDAIGGLTYEQYV.

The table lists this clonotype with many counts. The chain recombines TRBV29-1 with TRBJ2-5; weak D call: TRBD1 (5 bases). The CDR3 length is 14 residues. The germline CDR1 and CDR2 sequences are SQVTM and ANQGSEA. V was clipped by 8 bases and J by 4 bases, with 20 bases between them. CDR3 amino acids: CSTRATSTGETQYF. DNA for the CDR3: TGCAGCACCAGGGCCACATCCACTGGAGAGACCCAGTACTTC.

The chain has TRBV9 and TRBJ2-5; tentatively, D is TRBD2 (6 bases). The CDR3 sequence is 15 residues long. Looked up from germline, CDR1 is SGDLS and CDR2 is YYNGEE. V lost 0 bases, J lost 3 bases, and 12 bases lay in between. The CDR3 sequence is CASSVASAGEETQYF. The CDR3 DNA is TGTGCCAGCAGCGTAGCTAGCGCCGGGGAAGAGACCCAGTACTTC.

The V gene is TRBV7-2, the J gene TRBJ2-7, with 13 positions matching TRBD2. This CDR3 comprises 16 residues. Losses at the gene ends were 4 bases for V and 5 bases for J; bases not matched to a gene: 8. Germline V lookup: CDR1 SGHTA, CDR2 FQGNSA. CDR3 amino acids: CASSSGLAGKGHEQYF. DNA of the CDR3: TGTGCCAGCAGCTCGGGACTAGCGGGAAAGGGCCACGAGCAGTACTTC.

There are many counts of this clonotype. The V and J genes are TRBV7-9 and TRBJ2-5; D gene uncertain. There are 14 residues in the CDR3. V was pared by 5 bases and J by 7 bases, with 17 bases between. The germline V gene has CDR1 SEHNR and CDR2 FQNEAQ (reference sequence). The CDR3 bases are TGTGCCAGCAGCCCGCTTGGGATTGGTGGGACCCAGTACTTC. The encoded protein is CASSPLGIGGTQYF.

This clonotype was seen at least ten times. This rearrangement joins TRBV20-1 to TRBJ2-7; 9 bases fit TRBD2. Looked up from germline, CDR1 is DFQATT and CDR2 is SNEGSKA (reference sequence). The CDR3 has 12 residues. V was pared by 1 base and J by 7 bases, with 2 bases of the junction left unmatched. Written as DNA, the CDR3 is TGCAGTGCTAGAGGTCTAGCGGGGGAGCAGTACTTC. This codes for CSARGLAGEQYF.

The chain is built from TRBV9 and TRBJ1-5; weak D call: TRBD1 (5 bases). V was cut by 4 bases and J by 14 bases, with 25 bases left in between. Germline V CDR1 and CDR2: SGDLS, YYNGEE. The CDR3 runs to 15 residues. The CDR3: CASSWTSTGAGKKHF. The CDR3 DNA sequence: TGTGCCAGCAGCTGGACTAGCACCGGGGCAGGGAAAAAGCATTTT.

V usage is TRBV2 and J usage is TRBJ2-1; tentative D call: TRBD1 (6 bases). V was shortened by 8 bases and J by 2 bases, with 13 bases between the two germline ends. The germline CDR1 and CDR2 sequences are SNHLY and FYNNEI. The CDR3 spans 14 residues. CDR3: CASRRKGAYNEQFF. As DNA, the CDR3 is TGTGCCAGCCGGAGGAAGGGGGCCTACAATGAGCAGTTCTTC.

The CDR3, as DNA: TGTGCCAGCAGCTTAGTAAGAGGACAGGGGAGCAATGAGCAGTTCTTC. This translates into CASSLVRGQGSNEQFF. This chain connects TRBV7-6 to TRBJ2-1; 9 bases are shared with TRBD1. Germline V lookup: CDR1 SGHVS, CDR2 FNYEAQ. CDR3 length: 16 residues. V was clipped by 1 base and J by 6 bases; unmatched bases: 7.

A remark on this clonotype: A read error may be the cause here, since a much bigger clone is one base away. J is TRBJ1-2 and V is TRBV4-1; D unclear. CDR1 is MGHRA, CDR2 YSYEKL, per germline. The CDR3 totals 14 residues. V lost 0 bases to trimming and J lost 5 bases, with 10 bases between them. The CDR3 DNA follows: TGCGCCAGCAGCCAAGATATGCGGACGTATGGCTACACCTTC. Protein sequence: CASSQDMRTYGYTF.

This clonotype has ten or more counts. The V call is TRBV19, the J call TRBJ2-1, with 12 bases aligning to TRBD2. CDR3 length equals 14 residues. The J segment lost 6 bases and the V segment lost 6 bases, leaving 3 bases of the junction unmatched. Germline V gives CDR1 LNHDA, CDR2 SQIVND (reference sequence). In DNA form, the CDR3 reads TGTGCCAGTAGCCCACTAGCGGGAGGCAATGAGCAGTTCTTC. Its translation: CASSPLAGGNEQFF.

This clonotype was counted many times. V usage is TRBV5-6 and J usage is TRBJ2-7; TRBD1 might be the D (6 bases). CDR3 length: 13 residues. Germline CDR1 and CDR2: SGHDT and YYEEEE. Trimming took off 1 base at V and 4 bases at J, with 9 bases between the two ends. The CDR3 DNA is TGTGCCAGCAGCTTGAGGGGGAAATACGAGCAGTACTTC. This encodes CASSLRGKYEQYF.

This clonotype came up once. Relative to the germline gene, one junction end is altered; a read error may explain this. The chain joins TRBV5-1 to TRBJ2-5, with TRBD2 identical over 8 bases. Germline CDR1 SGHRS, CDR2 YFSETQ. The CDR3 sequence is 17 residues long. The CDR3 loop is CASSWTSTGDTQETQYF. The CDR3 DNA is TGTGCCAGCAGCTGGACTAGCACCGGGGACACCCAAGAGACCCAGTACTTC.